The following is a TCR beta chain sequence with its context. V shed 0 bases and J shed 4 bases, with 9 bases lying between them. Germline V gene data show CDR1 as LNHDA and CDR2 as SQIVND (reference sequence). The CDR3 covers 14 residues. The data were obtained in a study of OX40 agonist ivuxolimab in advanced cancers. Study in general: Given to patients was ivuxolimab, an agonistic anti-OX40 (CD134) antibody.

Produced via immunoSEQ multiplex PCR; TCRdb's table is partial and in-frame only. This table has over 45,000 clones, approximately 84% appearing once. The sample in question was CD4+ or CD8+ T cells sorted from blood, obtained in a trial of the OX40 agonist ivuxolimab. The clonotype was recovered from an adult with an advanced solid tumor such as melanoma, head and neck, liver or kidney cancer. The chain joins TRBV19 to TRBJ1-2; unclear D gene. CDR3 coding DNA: TGTGCCAGTAGTATAGATCCCGGCGGCTATGGCTACACCTTC. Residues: CASSIDPGGYGYTF.